This TCR beta chain was observed in a study of cytomegalovirus exposure and HLA in healthy donors. Study outcomes and limitations: Based on reports, TCR beta sequences accurately predicted HLA-A and HLA-B alleles for most subjects.

As for this clone: Antigen: not known.

PCR amplification relied on 60 Vbeta primers (plus 13 Jbeta primers). Authors' methods: A later analysis counted about 80 million unique TCR beta chains, about 10 million shared. Sequenced by immunoSEQ multiplex PCR; TCRdb stores in-frame clones only, minus some. That table gives V, J and clone size, and the DNA gave D and trimming. The sample has over 150,000 clones, around 83% seen once. The specimen was PBMCs. The TCR comes from a male donor in good health and CMV-seropositive.

CDR3 DNA sequence: TGTGCCATCAGTCCGAACGCCGGGACTAGTAAGAACTACGAGCAGTACTTC. Its protein is CAISPNAGTSKNYEQYF. This chain links TRBV10-3 with TRBJ2-7; 8 bases align to TRBD2. V lost 5 bases to trimming and J lost 3 bases; unmatched junction nucleotides: 15. CDR3 size: 17 residues. Germline V gives CDR1 ENHRY, CDR2 SYGVKD.